This TCR beta chain is drawn from a study of CD8 T cells in Susac syndrome. Points from the study as a whole: It was acknowledged in the study that its TCR sequencing and HLA analysis involved a relatively small number of individuals.

Patients with Susac syndrome met diagnostic criteria that were recently defined for definite or probable disease. The junction had 1 base not matched to a gene; V was cut back by 5 bases and J by 1 base. Germline CDR1 reads MNHEY; CDR2 reads SVGAGI. The CDR3 is 13 amino acids. An amount of RNA that ranged from roughly 0.5 to 1 ug was reverse transcribed with random hexamers. TCRdb recomputed calls from the immunoSEQ multiplex PCR reads with MiXCR, one row per CDR3 protein. The sample includes 100,000 to 110,000 distinct CDR3 sequences, roughly 96% of them seen just once. With respect to this clonotype: Its antigen is unknown.

The V call is TRBV6-5, the J call TRBJ1-1; 7 bases map to TRBD1. The material sequenced was CD8+ T cells from PBMCs. The receptor was derived from a human donor with Susac syndrome. The CDR3 DNA follows: TGTGCCAGCAGTGGGACAGCGAACACTGAAGCTTTCTTT. This gives the protein CASSGTANTEAFF.